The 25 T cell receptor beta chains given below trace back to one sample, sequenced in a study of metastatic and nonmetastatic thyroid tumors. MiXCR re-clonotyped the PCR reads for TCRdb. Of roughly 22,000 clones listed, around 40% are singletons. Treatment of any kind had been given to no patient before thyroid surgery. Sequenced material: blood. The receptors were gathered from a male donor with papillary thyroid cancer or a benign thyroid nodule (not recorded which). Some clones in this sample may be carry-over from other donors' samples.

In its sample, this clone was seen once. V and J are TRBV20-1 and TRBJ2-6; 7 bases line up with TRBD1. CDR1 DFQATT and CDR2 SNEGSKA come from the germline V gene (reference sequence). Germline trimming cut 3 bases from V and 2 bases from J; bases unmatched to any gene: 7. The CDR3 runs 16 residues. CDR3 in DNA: TGCAGTGCTAGTCGAGGGGGCGAAGCTGGGGCCAACGTCCTGACTTTC. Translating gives CSASRGGEAGANVLTF.

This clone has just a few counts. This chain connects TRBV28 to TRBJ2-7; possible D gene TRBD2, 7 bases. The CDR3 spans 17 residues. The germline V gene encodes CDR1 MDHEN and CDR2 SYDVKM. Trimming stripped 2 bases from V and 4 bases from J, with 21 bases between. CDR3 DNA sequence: TGTGCCAGCAGTTTACCCCTAGGGGGGGGCAATGGGTACGAGCAGTACTTC. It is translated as CASSLPLGGGNGYEQYF.

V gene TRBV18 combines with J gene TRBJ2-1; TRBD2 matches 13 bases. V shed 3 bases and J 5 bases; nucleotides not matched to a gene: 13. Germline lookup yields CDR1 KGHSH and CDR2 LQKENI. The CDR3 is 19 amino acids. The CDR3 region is CASSPLGTSGKFGHNEQFF. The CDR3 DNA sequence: TGTGCCAGCTCACCCCTCGGGACTAGCGGGAAATTTGGGCACAATGAGCAGTTCTTC.

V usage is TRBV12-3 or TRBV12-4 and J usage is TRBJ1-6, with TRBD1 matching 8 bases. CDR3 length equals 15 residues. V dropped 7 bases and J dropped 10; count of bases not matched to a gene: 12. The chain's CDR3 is CASTGTGTGLSPLHF. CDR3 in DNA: TGTGCCAGCACAGGAACTGGGACAGGTTTATCACCCCTCCACTTT.

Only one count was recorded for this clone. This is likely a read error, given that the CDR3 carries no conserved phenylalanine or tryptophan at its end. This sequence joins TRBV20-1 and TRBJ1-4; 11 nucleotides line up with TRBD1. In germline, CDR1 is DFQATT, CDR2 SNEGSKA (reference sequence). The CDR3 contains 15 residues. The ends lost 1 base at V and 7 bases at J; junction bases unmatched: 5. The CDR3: CSARGRTGGGEKLFL. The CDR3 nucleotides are TGCAGTGCTAGAGGTCGGACAGGGGGCGGTGAAAAACTGTTTTTG.

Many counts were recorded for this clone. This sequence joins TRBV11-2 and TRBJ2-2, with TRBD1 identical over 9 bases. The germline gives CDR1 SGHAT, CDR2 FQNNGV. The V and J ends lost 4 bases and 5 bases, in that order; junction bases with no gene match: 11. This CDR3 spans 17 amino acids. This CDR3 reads CASSSKPGQGFTGELFF. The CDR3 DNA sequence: TGTGCCAGCAGCTCCAAGCCGGGACAGGGTTTTACCGGGGAGCTGTTTTTT.

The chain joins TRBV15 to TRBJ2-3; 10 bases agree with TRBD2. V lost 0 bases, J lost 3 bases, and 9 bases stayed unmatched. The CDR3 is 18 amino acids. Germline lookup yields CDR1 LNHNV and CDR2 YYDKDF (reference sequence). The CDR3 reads CATSRDTLAGAETDTQYF. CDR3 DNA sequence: TGTGCCACCAGCAGAGATACGCTAGCGGGAGCAGAGACAGATACGCAGTATTTT.

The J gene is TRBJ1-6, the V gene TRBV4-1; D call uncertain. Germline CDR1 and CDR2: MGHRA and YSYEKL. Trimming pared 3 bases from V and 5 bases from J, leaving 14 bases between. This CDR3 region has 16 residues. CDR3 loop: CASSQHAHWDNSPLHF. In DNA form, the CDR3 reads TGCGCCAGCAGCCAGCACGCCCATTGGGATAATTCACCCCTCCACTTT.

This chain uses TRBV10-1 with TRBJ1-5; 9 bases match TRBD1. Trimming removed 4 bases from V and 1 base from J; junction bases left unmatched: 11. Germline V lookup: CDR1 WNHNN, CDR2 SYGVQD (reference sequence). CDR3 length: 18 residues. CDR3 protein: CASSAGTGRRESNQPQHF. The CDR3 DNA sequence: TGCGCCAGCAGTGCCGGGACAGGGAGACGAGAGAGCAATCAGCCCCAGCATTTT.

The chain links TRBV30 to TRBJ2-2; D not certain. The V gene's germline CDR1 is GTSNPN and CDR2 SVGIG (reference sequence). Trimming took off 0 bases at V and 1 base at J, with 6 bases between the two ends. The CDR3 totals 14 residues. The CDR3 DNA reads TGTGCCTGGAGTGTCGCCCTGAACACCGGGGAGCTGTTTTTT. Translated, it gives CAWSVALNTGELFF.

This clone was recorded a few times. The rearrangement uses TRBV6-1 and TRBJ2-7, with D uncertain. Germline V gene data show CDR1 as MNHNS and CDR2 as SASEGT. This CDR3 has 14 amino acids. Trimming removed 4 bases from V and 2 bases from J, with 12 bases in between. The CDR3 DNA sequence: TGTGCCAGCAGTGTTCACGGCCCGCCCTACGAGCAGTACTTC. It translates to CASSVHGPPYEQYF.

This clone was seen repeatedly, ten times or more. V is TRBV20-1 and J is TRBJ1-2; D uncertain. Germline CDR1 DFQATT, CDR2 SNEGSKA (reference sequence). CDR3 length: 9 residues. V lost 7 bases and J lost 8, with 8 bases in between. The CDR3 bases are TGCAGTGAGGTCGGGGGCTACACCTTC. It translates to CSEVGGYTF.

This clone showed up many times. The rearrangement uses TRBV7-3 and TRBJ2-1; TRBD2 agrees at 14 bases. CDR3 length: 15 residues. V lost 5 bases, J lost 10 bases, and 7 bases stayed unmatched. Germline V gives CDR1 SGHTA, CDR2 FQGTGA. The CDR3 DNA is TGTGCCAGCAGCCAGACTAGCGGGAGGGCGGAGGAGCAGTTCTTC. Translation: CASSQTSGRAEEQFF. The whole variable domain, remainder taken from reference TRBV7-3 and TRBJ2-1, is GAGVSQTPSNKVTEKGKYVELRCDPISGHTALYWYRQSLGQGPEFLIYFQGTGAADDSGLPNDRFFAVRPEGSVSTLKIQRTERGDSAVYLCASSQTSGRAEEQFFGPGTRLTVL.

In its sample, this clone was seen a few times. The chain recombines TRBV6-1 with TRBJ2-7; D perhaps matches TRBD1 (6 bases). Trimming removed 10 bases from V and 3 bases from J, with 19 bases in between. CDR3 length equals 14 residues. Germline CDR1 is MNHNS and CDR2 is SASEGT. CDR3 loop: CATSLTGTDYEQYF. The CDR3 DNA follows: TGTGCCACCTCTTTGACAGGTACCGACTACGAGCAGTACTTC.

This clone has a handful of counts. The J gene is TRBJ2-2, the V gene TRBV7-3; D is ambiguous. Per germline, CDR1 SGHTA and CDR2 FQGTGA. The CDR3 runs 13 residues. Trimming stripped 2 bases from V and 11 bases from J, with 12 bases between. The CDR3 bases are TGTGCCAGCAGCTTAGGTCTGGACCGAGAGCTGTTTTTT. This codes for CASSLGLDRELFF.

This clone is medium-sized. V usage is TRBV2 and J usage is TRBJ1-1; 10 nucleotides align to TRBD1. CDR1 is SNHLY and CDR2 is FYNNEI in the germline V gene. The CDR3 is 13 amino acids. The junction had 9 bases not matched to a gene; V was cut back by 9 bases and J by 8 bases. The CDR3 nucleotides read TGTGCCAGTACGCGACAGGGGGCAATGGAAGCTTTCTTT. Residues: CASTRQGAMEAFF.

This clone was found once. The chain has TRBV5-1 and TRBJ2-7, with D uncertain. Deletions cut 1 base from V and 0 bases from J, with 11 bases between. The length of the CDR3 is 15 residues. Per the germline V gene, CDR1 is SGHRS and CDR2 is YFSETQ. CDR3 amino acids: CASSLSSRSSYEQYF. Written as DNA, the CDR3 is TGCGCCAGCAGCTTGAGTTCTAGGAGCTCCTACGAGCAGTACTTC.

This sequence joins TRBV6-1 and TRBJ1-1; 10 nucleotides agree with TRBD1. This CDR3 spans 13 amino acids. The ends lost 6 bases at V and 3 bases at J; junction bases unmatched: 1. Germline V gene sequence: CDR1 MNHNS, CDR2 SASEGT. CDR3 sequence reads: CASRGTGDTEAFF. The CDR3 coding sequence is TGTGCCAGCAGGGGGACAGGGGACACTGAAGCTTTCTTT.

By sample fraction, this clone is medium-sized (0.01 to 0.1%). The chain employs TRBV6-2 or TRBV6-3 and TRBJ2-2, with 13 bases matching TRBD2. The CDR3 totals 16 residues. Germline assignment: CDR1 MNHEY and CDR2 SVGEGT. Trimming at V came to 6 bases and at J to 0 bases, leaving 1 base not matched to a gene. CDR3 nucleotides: TGTGCCAGCAGAACTAGCGGGAGGGCGAACACCGGGGAGCTGTTTTTT. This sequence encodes CASRTSGRANTGELFF.

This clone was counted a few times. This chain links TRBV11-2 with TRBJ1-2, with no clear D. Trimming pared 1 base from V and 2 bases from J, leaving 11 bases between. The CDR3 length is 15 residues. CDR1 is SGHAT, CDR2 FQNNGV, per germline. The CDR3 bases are TGTGCCAGCAGCTTAGTTGGCAGAGACAACTATGGCTACACCTTC. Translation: CASSLVGRDNYGYTF.

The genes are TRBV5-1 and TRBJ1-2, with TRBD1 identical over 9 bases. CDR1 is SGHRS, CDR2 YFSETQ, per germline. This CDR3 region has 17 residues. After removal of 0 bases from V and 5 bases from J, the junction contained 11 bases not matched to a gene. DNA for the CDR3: TGCGCCAGCAGCTTGGCCGGACAGGGGTTTCTAGTTTATGGCTACACCTTC. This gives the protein CASSLAGQGFLVYGYTF.

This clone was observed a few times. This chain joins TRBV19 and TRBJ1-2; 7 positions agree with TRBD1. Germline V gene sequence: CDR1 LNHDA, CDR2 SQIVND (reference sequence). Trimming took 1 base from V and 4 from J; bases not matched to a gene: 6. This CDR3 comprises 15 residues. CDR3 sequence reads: CASSIAGGGTYGYTF. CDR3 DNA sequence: TGTGCCAGTAGTATAGCTGGAGGGGGCACCTATGGCTACACCTTC.

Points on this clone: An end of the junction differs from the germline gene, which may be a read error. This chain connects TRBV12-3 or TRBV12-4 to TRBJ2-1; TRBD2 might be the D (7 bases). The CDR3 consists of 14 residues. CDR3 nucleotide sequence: TGTGCCAGCAGTCCTCGACAGGCCGGGGGAGGGTTTGATTTC. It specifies CASSPRQAGGGFDF.

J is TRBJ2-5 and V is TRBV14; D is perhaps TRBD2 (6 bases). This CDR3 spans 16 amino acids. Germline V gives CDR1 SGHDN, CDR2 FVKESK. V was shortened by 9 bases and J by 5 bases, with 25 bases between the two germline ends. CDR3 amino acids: CARTEEGRELGETQYF. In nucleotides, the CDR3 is TGTGCCAGGACCGAAGAGGGCCGGGAGTTGGGGGAGACCCAGTACTTC.

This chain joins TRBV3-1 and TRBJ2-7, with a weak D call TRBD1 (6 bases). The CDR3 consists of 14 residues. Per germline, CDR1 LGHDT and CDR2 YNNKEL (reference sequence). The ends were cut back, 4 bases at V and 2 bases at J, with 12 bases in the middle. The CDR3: CASSRGGSTYEQYF. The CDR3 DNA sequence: TGTGCCAGCAGCCGTGGGGGCTCGACCTACGAGCAGTACTTC.